A single sample is the source of the 5 T cell receptor beta chains below, sequenced in a study of OX40 agonist ivuxolimab in advanced cancers. Assay: immunoSEQ multiplex PCR; the TCRdb copy retains only in-frame clones and omits some. The sample contains about 73,000 clones, around nine tenths of which appear only once. Source: CD4+ or CD8+ T cells sorted from blood, taken in a trial of the OX40 agonist ivuxolimab. The origin of the receptors is an adult with an advanced solid tumor such as melanoma, head and neck, liver or kidney cancer.

J is TRBJ1-2 and V is TRBV10-1, with D tentatively TRBD1 (5 bases). Germline V gene sequence: CDR1 WNHNN, CDR2 SYGVQD (reference sequence). With 5 bases removed from V and 1 base from J, the gap between germline ends came to 11 bases. This CDR3 is built from 14 residues. Written as DNA, the CDR3 is TGCGCCAGCAGTCCCGACAGCTTTAACTATGGCTACACCTTC. Its translation: CASSPDSFNYGYTF.

This sequence joins TRBV7-2 and TRBJ2-3, with 13 bases aligning to TRBD2. V was pared by 1 base and J by 2 bases, with 6 bases of the junction left unmatched. CDR1 is SGHTA and CDR2 is FQGNSA in the germline V gene. The CDR3 extends over 18 amino acids. CDR3 sequence: CASSLELAGGRPTDTQYF. The CDR3 DNA reads TGTGCCAGCAGCTTAGAACTAGCGGGGGGGCGGCCCACAGATACGCAGTATTTT.

This chain links TRBV27 with TRBJ1-1, with TRBD1 identical over 8 bases. CDR1 is MNHEY, CDR2 SMNVEV, per germline (reference sequence). With V trimmed by 5 bases and J by 1 base, 6 bases remained unmatched. This CDR3 has 15 residues. CDR3 bases: TGTGCCAGCAGTCCCCGGACAGGGCGGAACACTGAAGCTTTCTTT. Amino acid sequence: CASSPRTGRNTEAFF.

The V call is TRBV28, the J call TRBJ2-1; tentative D call: TRBD1 (6 bases). The CDR3 spans 10 residues. Trimming pared 8 bases from V and 13 bases from J, leaving 12 bases between. Germline CDR1 MDHEN, CDR2 SYDVKM. The CDR3 region is CASGDRPQFF. CDR3 sequence (DNA): TGTGCCAGCGGAGACAGGCCCCAGTTCTTC.

The V and J genes are TRBV5-4 and TRBJ1-5; a possible D gene is TRBD1 (5 bases). The length of the CDR3 is 15 residues. The V end lost 4 bases, the J end lost 0 bases, and 11 bases lay between the germline ends. Germline lookup yields CDR1 SGHNT and CDR2 YYREEE (reference sequence). This chain's CDR3 is CASSQDGASNQPQHF. The CDR3 nucleotides read TGTGCCAGCAGCCAGGACGGGGCTAGCAATCAGCCCCAGCATTTT.